The present T cell receptor beta chain was sequenced within a study of blood T cell repertoires in COVID-19. The CDR3 consists of 14 residues. V gave up 4 bases and J gave up 5 bases; unmatched junction bases: 7. Germline V gene sequence: CDR1 ENHRY, CDR2 SYGVKD. Authors' analysis steps: Reference gene primer amplification gave estimated nucleated cell counts. This table comes from immunoSEQ multiplex PCR, and its TCRdb copy is limited to in-frame clones, with some not included. The V and J calls and clone size come from that table; D and trimming were worked out from the DNA. The sample lists 250,000 to 300,000 clones, about 90% seen once, with about 1.6% in the top ten.

This receptor was identified in a middle-aged woman who had recovered from COVID-19. The rearrangement uses TRBV10-3 and TRBJ1-2, with 7 bases that match TRBD1. The sequencing sample was made of peripheral blood. CDR3 bases: TGTGCCATCAGTGCCCAGGGGACAGAATATGGCTACACCTTC. It is translated as CAISAQGTEYGYTF.